This T cell receptor (beta chain) was sequenced for a study of long-term antiretroviral therapy in people with HIV. Whole-study findings and limits: The study collected blood between about 2003 and 2018, possibly under older ART regimens.

The CDR3 runs to 14 residues. Germline V gene sequence: CDR1 MDHEN, CDR2 SYDVKM. The V end was cut by 4 bases, the J end by 6 bases, with 15 bases between. At the survey level, the v3.0 immunoSEQ assay was run. Sequencing was performed with immunoSEQ multiplex PCR; in TCRdb, only in-frame clones are kept and a portion is missing. The data show tens of thousands of clones, roughly four fifths seen once. Worth noting for this clone: Its matching antigen is unknown.

The source is a man aged 18 to 30 with HIV. The sample was unsorted PBMCs, taken 1 year after starting antiretroviral therapy. V and J are TRBV28 and TRBJ1-2; TRBD1 might be the D (5 bases). Here the CDR3 DNA reads TGTGCCAGCAGTTCCCCGGACACTTCAAATGGCTACACCTTC. Its translation is CASSSPDTSNGYTF.